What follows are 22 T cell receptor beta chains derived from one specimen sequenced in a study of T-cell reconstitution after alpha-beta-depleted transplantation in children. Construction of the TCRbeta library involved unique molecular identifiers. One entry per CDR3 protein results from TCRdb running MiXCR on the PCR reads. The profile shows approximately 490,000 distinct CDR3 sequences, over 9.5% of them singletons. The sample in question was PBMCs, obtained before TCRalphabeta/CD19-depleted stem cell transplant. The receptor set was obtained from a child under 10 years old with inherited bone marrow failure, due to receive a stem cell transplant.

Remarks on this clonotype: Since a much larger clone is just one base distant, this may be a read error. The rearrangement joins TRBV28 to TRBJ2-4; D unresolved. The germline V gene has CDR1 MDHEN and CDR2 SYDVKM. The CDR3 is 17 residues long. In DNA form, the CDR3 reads TGTGCCAGCAGCAGTCGAAACGGAGCCAAAAAAATAAACATTCATTACTTC. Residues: CASSSRNGAKKINIHYF.

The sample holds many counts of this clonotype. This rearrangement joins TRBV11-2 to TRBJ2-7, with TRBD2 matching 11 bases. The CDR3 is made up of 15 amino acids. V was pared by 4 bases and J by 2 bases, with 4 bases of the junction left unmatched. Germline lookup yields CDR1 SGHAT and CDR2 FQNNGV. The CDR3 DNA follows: TGTGCCAGCAGCTCGCTTAGCGGGAGGGCCTACGAGCAGTACTTC. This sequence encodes CASSSLSGRAYEQYF.

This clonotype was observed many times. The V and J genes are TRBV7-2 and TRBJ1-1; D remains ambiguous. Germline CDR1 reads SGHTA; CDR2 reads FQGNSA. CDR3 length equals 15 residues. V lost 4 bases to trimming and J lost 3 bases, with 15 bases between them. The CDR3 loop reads CASSSYLAGHTEAFF. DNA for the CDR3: TGTGCCAGCAGCTCCTATCTGGCAGGCCACACTGAAGCTTTCTTT.

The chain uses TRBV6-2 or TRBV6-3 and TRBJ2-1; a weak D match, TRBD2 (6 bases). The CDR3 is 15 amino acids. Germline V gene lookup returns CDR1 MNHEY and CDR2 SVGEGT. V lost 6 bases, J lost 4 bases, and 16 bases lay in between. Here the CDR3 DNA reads TGTGCCAGCAGCCGGCCGGGACTCGTTTACAATGAGCAGTTCTTC. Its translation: CASSRPGLVYNEQFF.

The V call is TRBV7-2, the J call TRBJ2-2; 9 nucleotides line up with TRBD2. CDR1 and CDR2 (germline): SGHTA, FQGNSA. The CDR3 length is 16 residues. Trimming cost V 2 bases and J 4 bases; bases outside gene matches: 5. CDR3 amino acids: CASSLLGGRATGELFF. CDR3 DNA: TGTGCCAGCAGCTTATTGGGCGGGAGGGCCACCGGGGAGCTGTTTTTT.

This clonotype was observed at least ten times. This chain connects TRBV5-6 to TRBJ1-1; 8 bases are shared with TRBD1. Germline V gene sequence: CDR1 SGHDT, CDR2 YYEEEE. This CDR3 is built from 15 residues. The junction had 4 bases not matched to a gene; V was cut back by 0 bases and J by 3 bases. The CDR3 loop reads CASSLETGVDTEAFF. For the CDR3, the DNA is TGTGCCAGCAGCTTGGAGACAGGGGTGGACACTGAAGCTTTCTTT.

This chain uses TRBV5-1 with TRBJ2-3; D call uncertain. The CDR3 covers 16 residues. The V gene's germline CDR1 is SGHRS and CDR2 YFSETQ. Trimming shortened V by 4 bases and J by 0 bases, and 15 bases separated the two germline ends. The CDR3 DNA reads TGCGCCAGCAGCCCCCTCGTGGGTGATAGCACAGATACGCAGTATTTT. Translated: CASSPLVGDSTDTQYF.

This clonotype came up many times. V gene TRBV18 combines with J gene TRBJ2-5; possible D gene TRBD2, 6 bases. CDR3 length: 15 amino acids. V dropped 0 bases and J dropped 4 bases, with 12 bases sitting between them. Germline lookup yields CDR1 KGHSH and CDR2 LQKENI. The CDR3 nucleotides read TGTGCCAGCTCACCACCGACGGGAGTGAGAGAGACCCAGTACTTC. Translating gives CASSPPTGVRETQYF.

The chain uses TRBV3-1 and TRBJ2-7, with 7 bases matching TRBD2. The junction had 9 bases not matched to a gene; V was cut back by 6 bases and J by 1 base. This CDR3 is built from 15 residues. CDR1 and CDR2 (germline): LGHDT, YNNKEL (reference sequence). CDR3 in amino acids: CASSVSREVSYEQYF. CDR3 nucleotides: TGTGCCAGCAGTGTCTCCCGGGAGGTGTCCTACGAGCAGTACTTC.

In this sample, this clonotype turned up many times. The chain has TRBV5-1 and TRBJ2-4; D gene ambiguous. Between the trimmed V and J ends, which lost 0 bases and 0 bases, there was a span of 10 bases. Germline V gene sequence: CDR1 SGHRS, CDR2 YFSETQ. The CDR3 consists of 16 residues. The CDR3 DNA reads TGCGCCAGCAGCTTGGGAGAACAACTAGCCAAAAACATTCAGTACTTC. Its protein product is CASSLGEQLAKNIQYF.

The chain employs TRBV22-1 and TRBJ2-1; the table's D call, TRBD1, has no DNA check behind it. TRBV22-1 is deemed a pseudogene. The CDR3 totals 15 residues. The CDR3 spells CAFLARDRASNEQFF. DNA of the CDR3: TGTGCCTTCTTAGCCCGAGACAGGGCCAGCAATGAGCAGTTCTTC.

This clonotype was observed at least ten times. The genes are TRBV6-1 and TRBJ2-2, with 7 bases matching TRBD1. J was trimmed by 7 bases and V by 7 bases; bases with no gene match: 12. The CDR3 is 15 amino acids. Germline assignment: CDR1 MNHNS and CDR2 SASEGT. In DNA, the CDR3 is TGTGCCAGCACCCCAACCTGGACAGGCAGCGGGGAGCTGTTTTTT. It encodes CASTPTWTGSGELFF.

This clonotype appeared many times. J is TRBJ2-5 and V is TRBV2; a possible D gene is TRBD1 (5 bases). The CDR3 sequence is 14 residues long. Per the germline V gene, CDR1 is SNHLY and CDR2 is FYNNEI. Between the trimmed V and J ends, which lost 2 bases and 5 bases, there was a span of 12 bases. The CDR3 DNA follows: TGTGCCAGCAGTGAAATAGCAGGGTGGGAGACCCAGTACTTC. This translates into CASSEIAGWETQYF.

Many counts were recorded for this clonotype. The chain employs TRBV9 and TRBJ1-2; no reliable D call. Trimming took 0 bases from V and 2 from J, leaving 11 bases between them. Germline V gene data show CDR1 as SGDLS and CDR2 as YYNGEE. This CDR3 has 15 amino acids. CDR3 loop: CASSVAPGGNYGYTF. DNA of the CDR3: TGTGCCAGCAGCGTAGCTCCAGGAGGAAACTATGGCTACACCTTC.

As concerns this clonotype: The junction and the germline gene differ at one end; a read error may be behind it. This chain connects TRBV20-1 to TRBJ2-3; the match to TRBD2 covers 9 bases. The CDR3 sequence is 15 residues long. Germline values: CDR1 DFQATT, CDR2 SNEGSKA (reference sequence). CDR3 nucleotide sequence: TGCAGTGCTAGTAAGGCGGGAGGGCGCGCAGATACGCAGGATTTT. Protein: CSASKAGGRADTQDF.

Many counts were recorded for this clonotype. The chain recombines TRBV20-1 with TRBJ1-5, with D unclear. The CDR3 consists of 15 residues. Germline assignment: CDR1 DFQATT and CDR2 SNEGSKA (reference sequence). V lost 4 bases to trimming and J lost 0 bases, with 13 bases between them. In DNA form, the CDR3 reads TGCAGTGCTACAGCGTTGAGGGCTAGCAATCAGCCCCAGCATTTT. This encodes CSATALRASNQPQHF.

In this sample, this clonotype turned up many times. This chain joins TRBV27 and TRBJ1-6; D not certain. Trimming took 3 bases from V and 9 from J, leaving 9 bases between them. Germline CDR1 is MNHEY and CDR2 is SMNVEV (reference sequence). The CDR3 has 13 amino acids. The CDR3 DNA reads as TGTGCCAGCAGTTTCCCCGGTGGTTCACCCCTCCACTTT. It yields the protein CASSFPGGSPLHF.

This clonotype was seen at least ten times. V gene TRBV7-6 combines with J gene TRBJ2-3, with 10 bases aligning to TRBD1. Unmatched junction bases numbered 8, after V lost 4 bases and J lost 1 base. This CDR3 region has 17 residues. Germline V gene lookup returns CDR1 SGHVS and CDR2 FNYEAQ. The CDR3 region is CASSYGQGGVRTDTQYF. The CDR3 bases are TGTGCCAGCAGCTACGGACAGGGGGGCGTTCGCACAGATACGCAGTATTTT. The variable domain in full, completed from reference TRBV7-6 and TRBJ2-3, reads GAGVSQSPRYKVTKRGQDVALRCDPISGHVSLYWYRQALGQGPEFLTYFNYEAQQDKSGLPNDRFSAERPEGSISTLTIQRTEQRDSAMYRCASSYGQGGVRTDTQYFGPGTRLTVL.

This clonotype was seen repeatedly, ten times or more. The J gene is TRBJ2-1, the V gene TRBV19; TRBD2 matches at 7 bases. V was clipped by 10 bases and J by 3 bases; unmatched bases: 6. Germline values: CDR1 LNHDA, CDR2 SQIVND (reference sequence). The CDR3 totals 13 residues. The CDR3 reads CATGLDLYNEQFF. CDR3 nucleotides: TGTGCCACCGGACTAGACCTCTACAATGAGCAGTTCTTC.

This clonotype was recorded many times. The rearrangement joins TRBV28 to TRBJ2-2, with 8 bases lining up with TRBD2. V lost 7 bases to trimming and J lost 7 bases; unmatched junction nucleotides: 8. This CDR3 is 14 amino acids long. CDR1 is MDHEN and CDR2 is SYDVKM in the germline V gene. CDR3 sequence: CASTPGTSGGELFF. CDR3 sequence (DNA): TGTGCCAGCACCCCAGGGACTAGTGGCGGGGAGCTGTTTTTT.

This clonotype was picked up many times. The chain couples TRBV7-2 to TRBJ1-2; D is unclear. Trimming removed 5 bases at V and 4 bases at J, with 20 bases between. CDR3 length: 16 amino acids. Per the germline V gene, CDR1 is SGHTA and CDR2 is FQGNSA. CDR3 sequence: CASSPEDGSSGYGYTF. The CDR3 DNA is TGTGCCAGCAGCCCCGAGGACGGATCATCTGGCTATGGCTACACCTTC.

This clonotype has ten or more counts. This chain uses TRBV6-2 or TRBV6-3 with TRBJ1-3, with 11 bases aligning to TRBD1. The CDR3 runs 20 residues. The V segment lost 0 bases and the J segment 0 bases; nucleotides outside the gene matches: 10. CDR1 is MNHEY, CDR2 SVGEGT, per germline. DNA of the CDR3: TGTGCCAGCAGTTACTCGAAGGAGGACAGGGGGCTACACTCTGGAAACACCATATATTTT. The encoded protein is CASSYSKEDRGLHSGNTIYF.